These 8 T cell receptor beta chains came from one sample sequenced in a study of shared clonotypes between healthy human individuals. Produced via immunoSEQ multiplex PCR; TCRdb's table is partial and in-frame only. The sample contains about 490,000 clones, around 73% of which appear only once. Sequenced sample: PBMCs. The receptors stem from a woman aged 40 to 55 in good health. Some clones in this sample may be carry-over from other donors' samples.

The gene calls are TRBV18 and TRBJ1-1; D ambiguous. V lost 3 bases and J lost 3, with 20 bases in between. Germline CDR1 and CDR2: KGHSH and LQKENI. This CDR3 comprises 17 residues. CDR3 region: CASSPATRLEEDTEAFF. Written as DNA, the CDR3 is TGTGCCAGCTCACCCGCTACCCGCCTTGAGGAAGACACTGAAGCTTTCTTT.

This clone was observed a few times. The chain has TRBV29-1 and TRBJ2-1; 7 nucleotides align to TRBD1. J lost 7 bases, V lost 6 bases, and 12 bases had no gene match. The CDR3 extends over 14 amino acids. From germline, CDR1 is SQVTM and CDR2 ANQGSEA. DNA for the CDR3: TGCAGCGTCCCAGGGGGTCAGTTATGGAATGAGCAGTTCTTC. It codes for CSVPGGQLWNEQFF.

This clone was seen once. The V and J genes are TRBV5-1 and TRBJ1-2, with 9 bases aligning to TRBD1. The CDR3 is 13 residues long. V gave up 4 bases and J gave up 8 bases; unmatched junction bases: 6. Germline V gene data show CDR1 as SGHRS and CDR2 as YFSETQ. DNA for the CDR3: TGCGCCAGCAGCACAGGGGGCGATGGGGGCTACACCTTC. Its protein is CASSTGGDGGYTF. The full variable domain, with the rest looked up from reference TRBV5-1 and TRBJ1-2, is KAGVTQTPRYLIKTRGQQVTLSCSPISGHRSVSWYQQTPGQGLQFLFEYFSETQRNKGNFPGRFSGRQFSNSRSEMNVSTLELGDSALYLCASSTGGDGGYTFGSGTRLTVV.

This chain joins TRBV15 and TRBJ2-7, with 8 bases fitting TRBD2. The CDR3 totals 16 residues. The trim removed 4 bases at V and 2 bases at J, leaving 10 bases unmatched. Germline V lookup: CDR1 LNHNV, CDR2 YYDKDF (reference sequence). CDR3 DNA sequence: TGTGCCACCAGCATCGCGGGAGGTGGGGGGGCCTACGAGCAGTACTTC. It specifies CATSIAGGGGAYEQYF.

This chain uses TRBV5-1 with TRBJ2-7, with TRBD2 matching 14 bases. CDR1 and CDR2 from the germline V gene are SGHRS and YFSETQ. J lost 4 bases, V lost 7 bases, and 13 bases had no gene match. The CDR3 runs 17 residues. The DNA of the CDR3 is TGCGCCAGCGGGACCAGGACTAGCGGGAGGATTGCTTACGAGCAGTACTTC. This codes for CASGTRTSGRIAYEQYF.

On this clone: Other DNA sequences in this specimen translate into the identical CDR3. The CDR3, as DNA: TGTGCCAGCAGTTTAGATGGAAGCTATGGCTACACCTTC. Encoded protein: CASSLDGSYGYTF. The rearrangement links TRBV27 to TRBJ1-2, with D uncertain. The length of the CDR3 is 13 residues. Trimming stripped 2 bases from V and 4 bases from J, with 8 bases between. Germline CDR1 is MNHEY and CDR2 is SMNVEV (reference sequence).

Here the CDR3 reads CASSYVREVGYEQYF. The DNA of the CDR3 is TGTGCCAGCAGTTACGTCAGGGAGGTAGGCTACGAGCAGTACTTC. The rearrangement uses TRBV6-5 and TRBJ2-7, with a tentative D call TRBD2 (6 bases). This CDR3 has 15 residues. V lost 2 bases, J lost 3 bases, and 14 bases lay in between. Per the germline V gene, CDR1 is MNHEY and CDR2 is SVGAGI.

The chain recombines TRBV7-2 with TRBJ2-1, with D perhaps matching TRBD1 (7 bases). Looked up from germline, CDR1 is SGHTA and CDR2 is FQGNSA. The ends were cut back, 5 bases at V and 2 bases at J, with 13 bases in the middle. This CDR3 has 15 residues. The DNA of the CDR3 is TGTGCCAGCAGCGCAGGAGGGGGCACCTACAATGAGCAGTTCTTC. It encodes CASSAGGGTYNEQFF.